Below are 17 T cell receptor beta chains sequenced from a single sample in a study of graft-versus-host responses after intestinal transplantation. Their antigens remain unidentified. Sequencing used immunoSEQ multiplex PCR; TCRdb keeps in-frame clones, though not all of them. Of about 120,000 clones in the sample, approximately 95% are singletons; the top ten hold 3% to 4%. The sample here was unstimulated CD8+ T cells sorted from spleen or lymph node cells, taken before intestinal transplant. These TCRs come from a human donor who received an intestinal transplant.

This sequence joins TRBV28 and TRBJ2-7; D perhaps matches TRBD2 (5 bases). The CDR3 has 17 residues. Between the trimmed V and J ends, which lost 2 bases and 0 bases, there was a span of 17 bases. CDR1 is MDHEN and CDR2 is SYDVKM in the germline V gene. The CDR3 DNA sequence: TGTGCCAGCAGTTTACTATTGGACTCATTGAGCTCCTACGAGCAGTACTTC. Its translation: CASSLLLDSLSSYEQYF.

The rearrangement links TRBV19 to TRBJ1-1; D gene uncertain. Per germline, CDR1 LNHDA and CDR2 SQIVND (reference sequence). CDR3 size: 13 residues. V shed 3 bases and J shed 3 bases, with 8 bases lying between them. The chain's CDR3 is CASSMGLDTEAFF. The CDR3 DNA is TGTGCCAGTAGTATGGGCTTGGACACTGAAGCTTTCTTT.

The chain is built from TRBV19 and TRBJ1-4; D is possibly TRBD1 (5 bases). Germline CDR1 LNHDA, CDR2 SQIVND (reference sequence). The CDR3 totals 16 residues. The germline V and J ends were trimmed by 3 bases and 8 bases, with 19 bases remaining between them. In DNA, the CDR3 is TGTGCCAGTAGTATTATCCCCACAGGCCCGGGGGAAAAACTGTTTTTT. It is translated as CASSIIPTGPGEKLFF.

This chain connects TRBV7-8 to TRBJ2-1; 7 nucleotides line up with TRBD2. The CDR3 contains 16 residues. V was pared by 3 bases and J by 0 bases, with 5 bases of the junction left unmatched. The germline CDR1 and CDR2 sequences are SGHVS and FQNEAQ. The CDR3: CASSFRTRSSYNEQFF. DNA of the CDR3: TGTGCCAGCAGCTTTAGGACTAGGAGCTCCTACAATGAGCAGTTCTTC.

The chain uses TRBV27 and TRBJ2-3, with a possible D match to TRBD2 (6 bases). Germline CDR1 and CDR2: MNHEY and SMNVEV (reference sequence). V shed 1 base and J shed 3 bases, with 11 bases lying between them. CDR3 length: 15 amino acids. DNA for the CDR3: TGTGCCAGCAGTTTATTTCAGGGAGGAACAGATACGCAGTATTTT. Amino acid sequence: CASSLFQGGTDTQYF.

The gene calls are TRBV27 and TRBJ2-7, with D perhaps TRBD2 (5 bases). The CDR3 length is 17 residues. V shed 4 bases and J shed 6 bases, with 25 bases lying between them. Looked up from germline, CDR1 is MNHEY and CDR2 is SMNVEV (reference sequence). CDR3 loop: CASSWGELVGSIGEQYF. In nucleotides, the CDR3 is TGTGCCAGCAGTTGGGGTGAACTTGTGGGGAGCATAGGCGAGCAGTACTTC.

This clone appeared a single time. V gene TRBV27 combines with J gene TRBJ2-1; D tentatively fits TRBD1 or TRBD2 (5 bases each). CDR1 and CDR2 (germline): MNHEY, SMNVEV (reference sequence). The length of the CDR3 is 11 residues. V lost 1 base, J lost 10 bases, and 5 bases lay in between. In DNA, the CDR3 is TGTGCCAGCAGTTTATGGGGGGAGCAGTTCTTC. It specifies CASSLWGEQFF.

The chain employs TRBV28 and TRBJ2-7; 11 bases are a match to TRBD1. CDR3 length: 16 residues. V shed 4 bases and J 3 bases; nucleotides not matched to a gene: 8. Per the germline V gene, CDR1 is MDHEN and CDR2 is SYDVKM. The CDR3 loop is CASSSSGTGGRYEQYF. In DNA, the CDR3 is TGTGCCAGCAGTTCCTCCGGGACAGGGGGACGCTACGAGCAGTACTTC.

The chain has TRBV2 and TRBJ2-2; TRBD2 matches at 10 bases. CDR3 length: 19 amino acids. J lost 5 bases, V lost 4 bases, and 16 bases had no gene match. Germline CDR1 SNHLY, CDR2 FYNNEI. The CDR3 reads CASSVIGLAASRGTGELFF. Here the CDR3 DNA reads TGTGCCAGCAGTGTCATCGGACTAGCGGCCTCGAGGGGGACCGGGGAGCTGTTTTTT.

This sequence joins TRBV27 and TRBJ1-4, with D uncertain. Trimming cost V 8 bases and J 8 bases, with 9 bases left between them. The CDR3 runs to 11 residues. CDR1 is MNHEY, CDR2 SMNVEV, per germline (reference sequence). The CDR3 nucleotides are TGTGCCAGCGGGAGTTGCGAAAAACTGTTTTTT. Protein product: CASGSCEKLFF. The whole variable domain, remainder taken from reference TRBV27 and TRBJ1-4, is EAQVTQNPRYLITVTGKKLTVTCSQNMNHEYMSWYRQDPGLGLRQIYYSMNVEVTDKGDVPEGYKVSRKEKRNFPLILESPSPNQTSLYFCASGSCEKLFFGSGTQLSVL.

The chain is built from TRBV5-1 and TRBJ2-4, with TRBD1 identical over 7 bases. Germline V CDR1 and CDR2: SGHRS, YFSETQ. The CDR3 is 14 amino acids. Germline trimming cut 0 bases from V and 6 bases from J; bases unmatched to any gene: 3. CDR3 DNA sequence: TGCGCCAGCAGCTTGGGGGACAGTATAAACATTCAGTACTTC. Translated, it gives CASSLGDSINIQYF.

The V gene is TRBV30, the J gene TRBJ2-7; 10 positions agree with TRBD1. Germline CDR1 is GTSNPN and CDR2 is SVGIG (reference sequence). The CDR3 totals 14 residues. The V segment lost 0 bases and the J segment 5 bases; nucleotides outside the gene matches: 4. For the CDR3, the DNA is TGTGCCTGGAGTGTACTGGGGACAGGGGACGAGCAGTACTTC. Its translation: CAWSVLGTGDEQYF. The full variable domain, its missing parts supplied by reference TRBV30 and TRBJ2-7, is SQTIHQWPATLVQPVGSPLSLECTVEGTSNPNLYWYRQAAGRGLQLLFYSVGIGQISSEVPQNLSASRPQDRQFILSSKKLLLSDSGFYLCAWSVLGTGDEQYFGPGTRLTVT.

The J gene is TRBJ2-7, the V gene TRBV30, with 11 bases matching TRBD1. The CDR3 loop spans 13 amino acids. The V and J ends lost 4 bases and 6 bases, in that order; junction bases with no gene match: 5. Germline-derived CDR1 and CDR2 are GTSNPN and SVGIG (reference sequence). The CDR3 nucleotides read TGTGCCTGGAATACCGGGACAGGGGGCGAGCAGTACTTC. It translates to CAWNTGTGGEQYF.

The chain has TRBV7-3 and TRBJ1-2, with TRBD1 matching over 7 bases. V shed 6 bases, J shed 2 bases, and the junction held 3 bases outside the gene matches. Germline V lookup: CDR1 SGHTA, CDR2 FQGTGA. CDR3 length: 13 amino acids. Here the CDR3 DNA reads TGTGCCAGCAGTCCACAGGGGAACTATGGCTACACCTTC. Translation gives CASSPQGNYGYTF.

This clone occurred once. The rearrangement joins TRBV28 to TRBJ1-1; D is ambiguous. The germline V gene has CDR1 MDHEN and CDR2 SYDVKM. With 8 bases removed from V and 0 bases from J, the gap between germline ends came to 7 bases. The CDR3 loop spans 12 amino acids. The CDR3 bases are TGTGCCAGCCGTGTGGTGAACACTGAAGCTTTCTTT. It codes for CASRVVNTEAFF.

The V gene is TRBV28, the J gene TRBJ2-7; the D is unclear. The CDR3 runs to 12 residues. From germline, CDR1 is MDHEN and CDR2 SYDVKM. Trimming pared 6 bases from V and 4 bases from J, leaving 10 bases between. The CDR3 here is CASSRRAYEQYF. CDR3 sequence (DNA): TGTGCCAGCAGCAGACGCGCTTACGAGCAGTACTTC.

This chain connects TRBV5-5 to TRBJ2-1; 14 bases map to TRBD2. V gave up 4 bases and J gave up 6 bases; unmatched junction bases: 6. CDR3 length: 16 residues. Germline values: CDR1 SGHKS, CDR2 YYEKEE (reference sequence). This chain's CDR3 is CASSPSTSGRANEQFF. The CDR3 region has the DNA TGTGCCAGCAGCCCTTCGACTAGCGGGAGGGCCAATGAGCAGTTCTTC.